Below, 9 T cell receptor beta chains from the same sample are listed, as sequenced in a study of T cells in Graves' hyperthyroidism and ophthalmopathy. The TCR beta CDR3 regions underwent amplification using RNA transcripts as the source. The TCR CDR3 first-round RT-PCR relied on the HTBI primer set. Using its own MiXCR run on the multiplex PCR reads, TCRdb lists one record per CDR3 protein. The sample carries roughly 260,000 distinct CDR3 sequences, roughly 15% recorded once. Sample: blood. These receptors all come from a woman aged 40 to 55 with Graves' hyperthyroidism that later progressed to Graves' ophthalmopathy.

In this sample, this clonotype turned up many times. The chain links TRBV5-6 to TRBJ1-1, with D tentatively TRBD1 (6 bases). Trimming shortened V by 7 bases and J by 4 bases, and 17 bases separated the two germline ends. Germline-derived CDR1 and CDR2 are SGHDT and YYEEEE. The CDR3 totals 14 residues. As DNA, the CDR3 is TGTGCCAGCGCGGTTCGAGGCAGGGGCACTGAAGCTTTCTTT. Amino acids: CASAVRGRGTEAFF. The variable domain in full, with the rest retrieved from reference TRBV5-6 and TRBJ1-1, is DAGVTQSPTHLIKTRGQQVTLRCSPKSGHDTVSWYQQALGQGPQFIFQYYEEEERQRGNFPDRFSGHQFPNYSSELNVNALLLGDSALYLCASAVRGRGTEAFFGQGTRLTVV.

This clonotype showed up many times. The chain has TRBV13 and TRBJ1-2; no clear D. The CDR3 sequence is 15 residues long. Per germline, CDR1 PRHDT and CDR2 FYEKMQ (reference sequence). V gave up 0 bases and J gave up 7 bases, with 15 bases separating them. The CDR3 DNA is TGTGCCAGCAGCTTAGGCGGGGTCCAAGTACGTGGCTACACCTTC. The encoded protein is CASSLGGVQVRGYTF.

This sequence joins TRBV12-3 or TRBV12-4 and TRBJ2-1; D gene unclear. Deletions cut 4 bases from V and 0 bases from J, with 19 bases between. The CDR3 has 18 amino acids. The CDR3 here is CASSSRVASASSYNEQFF. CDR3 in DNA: TGTGCCAGCAGTTCCCGCGTTGCCAGCGCCAGCTCCTACAATGAGCAGTTCTTC.

Here the CDR3 DNA reads TGTGCCAGCAGCCAAGCCCTCGGTGCGGGAGGGCCTGGCAACAATGAGCAGTTCTTC. It specifies CASSQALGAGGPGNNEQFF. V usage is TRBV3-1 and J usage is TRBJ2-1; TRBD2 matches 9 bases. The CDR3 sequence is 19 residues long. Germline V gene sequence: CDR1 LGHDT, CDR2 YNNKEL (reference sequence). V gave up 1 base and J gave up 5 bases; unmatched junction bases: 15.

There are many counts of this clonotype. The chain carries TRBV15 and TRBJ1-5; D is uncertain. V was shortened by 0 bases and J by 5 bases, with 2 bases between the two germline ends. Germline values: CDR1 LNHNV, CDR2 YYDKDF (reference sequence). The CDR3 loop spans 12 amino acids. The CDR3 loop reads CATSRDDQPQHF. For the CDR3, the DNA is TGTGCCACCAGCAGAGACGATCAGCCCCAGCATTTT.

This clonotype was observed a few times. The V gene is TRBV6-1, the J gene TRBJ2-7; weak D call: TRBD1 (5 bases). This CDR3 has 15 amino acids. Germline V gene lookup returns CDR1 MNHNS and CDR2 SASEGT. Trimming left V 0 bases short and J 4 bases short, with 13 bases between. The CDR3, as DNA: TGTGCCAGCAGTGAAGCTATGGGGCGTTGGTACGAGCAGTACTTC. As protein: CASSEAMGRWYEQYF.

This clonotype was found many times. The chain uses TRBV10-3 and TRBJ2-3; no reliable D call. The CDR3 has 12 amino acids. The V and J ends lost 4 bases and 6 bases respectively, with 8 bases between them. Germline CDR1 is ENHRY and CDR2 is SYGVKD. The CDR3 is CAISVLGDTQYF. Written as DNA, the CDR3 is TGTGCCATCAGTGTGCTAGGGGATACGCAGTATTTT.

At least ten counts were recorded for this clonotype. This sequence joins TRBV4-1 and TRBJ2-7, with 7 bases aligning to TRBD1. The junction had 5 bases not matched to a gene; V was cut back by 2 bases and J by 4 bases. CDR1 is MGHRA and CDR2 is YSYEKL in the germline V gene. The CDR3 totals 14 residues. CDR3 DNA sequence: TGCGCCAGCAGCCAACAGGGACAGACATACGAGCAGTACTTC. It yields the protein CASSQQGQTYEQYF.

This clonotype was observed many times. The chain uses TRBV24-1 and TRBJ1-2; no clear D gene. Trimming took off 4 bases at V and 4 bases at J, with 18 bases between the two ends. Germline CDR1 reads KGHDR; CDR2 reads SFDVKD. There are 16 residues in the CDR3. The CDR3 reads CATSDPSGRIFYGYTF. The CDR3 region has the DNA TGTGCCACCAGTGACCCTAGTGGGCGGATCTTCTATGGCTACACCTTC.